A single sample is the source of the 29 T cell receptor beta chains below, sequenced in a study of T cell responses to AZD1222 COVID-19 vaccine. Sequencing was performed with immunoSEQ multiplex PCR; in TCRdb, only in-frame clones are kept and a portion is missing. The data contain tens of thousands of clones, 80% to 90% of them seen just once; the ten biggest clones take up less than 11%. Sequences were derived from peripheral blood, sampled 28 days after the second AZD1222 dose. These receptors were taken from an adult who received the AZD1222 COVID-19 vaccine.

This chain links TRBV5-6 with TRBJ2-5; D might be TRBD1 (5 bases). This CDR3 has 16 amino acids. The germline V gene has CDR1 SGHDT and CDR2 YYEEEE. V was clipped by 3 bases and J by 1 base, with 16 bases between them. As DNA, the CDR3 is TGTGCCAGCAGCTCTTTGCTGCAGGGAAGCCAAGAGACCCAGTACTTC. This translates into CASSSLLQGSQETQYF.

This chain links TRBV6-5 with TRBJ1-1; 12 bases map to TRBD1. This CDR3 has 16 amino acids. Unmatched junction bases numbered 5, after V lost 2 bases and J lost 4 bases. Per germline, CDR1 MNHEY and CDR2 SVGAGI. CDR3 region: CASSYPRDRGLTEAFF. As DNA, the CDR3 is TGTGCCAGCAGTTACCCTCGGGACAGGGGGCTCACTGAAGCTTTCTTT.

The chain uses TRBV6-5 and TRBJ2-7, with unresolved D. Trimming pared 0 bases from V and 2 bases from J, leaving 8 bases between. Germline V gene lookup returns CDR1 MNHEY and CDR2 SVGAGI. CDR3 length: 14 residues. CDR3 DNA sequence: TGTGCCAGCAGTTACTCGACTGGGGCCTACGAGCAGTACTTC. Its translation is CASSYSTGAYEQYF.

This chain connects TRBV11-2 to TRBJ1-2, with D possibly TRBD1 on 5 matching bases. Trimming cost V 5 bases and J 5 bases, with 27 bases left between them. This CDR3 contains 18 residues. CDR1 is SGHAT and CDR2 is FQNNGV in the germline V gene. CDR3 region: CASSLTGTPGQGGYGYTF. CDR3 bases: TGTGCCAGCAGCCTAACCGGGACCCCGGGTCAGGGTGGGTATGGCTACACCTTC.

The gene calls are TRBV5-4 and TRBJ1-1; D remains ambiguous. This CDR3 is 13 amino acids long. Germline CDR1 is SGHNT and CDR2 is YYREEE (reference sequence). The V and J ends lost 0 bases and 8 bases respectively, with 11 bases between them. The CDR3 bases are TGTGCCAGCAGCTTGGGGGAGGCGGAAGAAGCTTTCTTT. This translates into CASSLGEAEEAFF. Filled out from reference TRBV5-4 and TRBJ1-1, the complete variable domain reads ETGVTQSPTHLIKTRGQQVTLRCSSQSGHNTVSWYQQALGQGPQFIFQYYREEENGRGNFPPRFSGLQFPNYSSELNVNALELDDSALYLCASSLGEAEEAFFGQGTRLTVV.

This sequence joins TRBV6-2 or TRBV6-3 and TRBJ1-2, with D unresolved. The V gene lost 0 bases and the J gene lost 4 bases, with 18 bases spanning the gap. Germline V gene lookup returns CDR1 MNHEY and CDR2 SVGEGT. CDR3 length: 17 residues. The CDR3, as DNA: TGTGCCAGCAGTTACTCGAGCGCCGGATACAAGGGCTATGGCTACACCTTC. Translated, it gives CASSYSSAGYKGYGYTF.

The chain uses TRBV20-1 and TRBJ1-1, with D hard to call. The V end lost 1 base, the J end lost 6 bases, and 3 bases lay between the germline ends. CDR3 length: 10 amino acids. Germline-derived CDR1 and CDR2 are DFQATT and SNEGSKA (reference sequence). DNA for the CDR3: TGCAGTGCTAGAGCGCCTGAAGCTTTCTTT. Its translation is CSARAPEAFF.

This chain links TRBV4-1 with TRBJ1-5; perhaps TRBD1 as D (6 bases). CDR3 length: 15 amino acids. The V gene lost 1 base and the J gene lost 6 bases, with 13 bases spanning the gap. Per germline, CDR1 MGHRA and CDR2 YSYEKL. The CDR3 DNA reads as TGCGCCAGCAGCCAAGTCCCAGGGGAGAGTCAGCCCCAGCATTTT. Protein: CASSQVPGESQPQHF.

This sequence joins TRBV2 and TRBJ2-5; either TRBD1 or TRBD2 may supply D (5 bases each). Germline CDR1 reads SNHLY; CDR2 reads FYNNEI. V shed 6 bases and J shed 5 bases, with 19 bases lying between them. This CDR3 comprises 15 residues. The CDR3 sequence is CASRQGAQGVETQYF. The CDR3 nucleotides are TGTGCCAGCAGGCAGGGAGCCCAGGGCGTGGAGACCCAGTACTTC.

The chain has TRBV7-2 and TRBJ2-7; a weak D match, TRBD1 (6 bases). The ends were cut back, 2 bases at V and 4 bases at J, with 12 bases in the middle. There are 14 residues in the CDR3. Germline V gene lookup returns CDR1 SGHTA and CDR2 FQGNSA. For the CDR3, the DNA is TGTGCCAGCAGCTTAAGAGGACAGAATTACGAGCAGTACTTC. Translated: CASSLRGQNYEQYF.

The V gene is TRBV7-8, the J gene TRBJ2-5; D might be TRBD1 or TRBD2, each matching 5 bases. The CDR3 is 16 residues long. V lost 2 bases to trimming and J lost 0 bases, with 13 bases between them. Per the germline V gene, CDR1 is SGHVS and CDR2 is FQNEAQ. CDR3 nucleotide sequence: TGTGCCAGCAGCTTATGGCTCGGGACCTACCAAGAGACCCAGTACTTC. Translation gives CASSLWLGTYQETQYF. The entire variable domain, with the rest obtained from reference TRBV7-8 and TRBJ2-5, is as follows: GAGVSQSPRYKVAKRGQDVALRCDPISGHVSLFWYQQALGQGPEFLTYFQNEAQLDKSGLPSDRFFAERPEGSVSTLKIQRTQQEDSAVYLCASSLWLGTYQETQYFGPGTRLLVL.

The V call is TRBV7-2, the J call TRBJ2-7, with a possible D match to TRBD2 (6 bases). The CDR3 totals 15 residues. The V and J ends lost 5 bases and 5 bases respectively, with 19 bases between them. The germline V gene encodes CDR1 SGHTA and CDR2 FQGNSA. In nucleotides, the CDR3 is TGTGCCAGCAGCATCCCGGGGGTCCCCCCTCACGAGCAGTACTTC. Protein: CASSIPGVPPHEQYF. Using reference TRBV7-2 and TRBJ2-7 for the parts outside the CDR3, the full variable domain is GAGVSQSPSNKVTEKGKDVELRCDPISGHTALYWYRQSLGQGLEFLIYFQGNSAPDKSGLPSDRFSAERTGGSVSTLTIQRTQQEDSAVYLCASSIPGVPPHEQYFGPGTRLTVT.

This chain joins TRBV5-6 and TRBJ2-5; 8 bases align to TRBD1. The CDR3 runs 14 residues. The V segment lost 4 bases and the J segment 0 bases; nucleotides outside the gene matches: 2. The germline V gene encodes CDR1 SGHDT and CDR2 YYEEEE. DNA of the CDR3: TGTGCCAGCAGCCCAGGGGGCTACCAAGAGACCCAGTACTTC. Amino acids: CASSPGGYQETQYF.

The chain carries TRBV28 and TRBJ2-5, with a weak D call TRBD1 (8 bases). V was shortened by 5 bases and J by 5 bases, with 21 bases between the two germline ends. The CDR3 is 16 amino acids. Per germline, CDR1 MDHEN and CDR2 SYDVKM. The DNA of the CDR3 is TGTGCCAGCAGTGTCTCACAGGGGGACGGGGGGGAGACCCAGTACTTC. Its translation: CASSVSQGDGGETQYF.

The chain couples TRBV5-4 to TRBJ1-2; no definite D call. CDR3 length: 13 amino acids. Germline V gene data show CDR1 as SGHNT and CDR2 as YYREEE (reference sequence). V was shortened by 4 bases and J by 0 bases, with 7 bases between the two germline ends. The CDR3 region has the DNA TGTGCCAGCAGCCTGAGCGCTAACTATGGCTACACCTTC. This sequence encodes CASSLSANYGYTF.

The chain links TRBV15 to TRBJ1-2, with TRBD1 identical over 7 bases. This CDR3 is 17 amino acids long. Losses at the gene ends were 1 base for V and 0 bases for J; bases not matched to a gene: 8. Looked up from germline, CDR1 is LNHNV and CDR2 is YYDKDF (reference sequence). The CDR3 is CATSRGDSVDSNYGYTF. CDR3 coding DNA: TGTGCCACCAGCAGAGGGGACAGCGTGGATTCTAACTATGGCTACACCTTC.

The V call is TRBV5-8, the J call TRBJ2-3; 8 bases fit TRBD2. The V gene's germline CDR1 is SGHTS and CDR2 YDEGEE. The CDR3 runs 14 residues. The junction had 5 bases not matched to a gene; V was cut back by 7 bases and J by 1 base. CDR3 sequence reads: CASPRRGGTDTQYF. The CDR3 DNA follows: TGTGCCAGCCCCAGGCGGGGGGGCACAGATACGCAGTATTTT.

CDR3 amino acids: CASSIARGHGEAFF. DNA for the CDR3: TGTGCCAGTAGTATCGCCAGGGGGCATGGTGAAGCTTTCTTT. V usage is TRBV19 and J usage is TRBJ1-1, with TRBD1 matching 8 bases. The length of the CDR3 is 14 residues. Germline lookup yields CDR1 LNHDA and CDR2 SQIVND (reference sequence). With 3 bases clipped from V and 7 bases from J, the junction kept 7 bases outside the gene matches.

This clone was counted a few times. J is TRBJ2-1 and V is TRBV29-1; D is unclear. Between the trimmed V and J ends, which lost 8 bases and 0 bases, there was a span of 14 bases. Germline lookup yields CDR1 SQVTM and CDR2 ANQGSEA. The CDR3 contains 14 residues. CDR3 DNA: TGCAGCTCCACGGTGGATAGCTCCTACAATGAGCAGTTCTTC. Translation gives CSSTVDSSYNEQFF.

The J gene is TRBJ1-1, the V gene TRBV4-2, with D possibly being TRBD1 (5 bases). CDR1 is LGHNA and CDR2 is YNFKEQ in the germline V gene. V was trimmed by 3 bases and J by 5 bases, leaving 13 bases between them. The CDR3 is 14 amino acids. DNA for the CDR3: TGTGCCAGCAGCCACCCCGGCAGGGAAACTGAAGCTTTCTTT. Translating it yields CASSHPGRETEAFF.

The chain uses TRBV7-2 and TRBJ2-7; weak D call: TRBD2 (6 bases). CDR3 size: 14 residues. Trimming pared 5 bases from V and 2 bases from J, leaving 13 bases between. CDR1 is SGHTA, CDR2 FQGNSA, per germline. The CDR3 nucleotides are TGTGCCAGCAGCCCGGGGGAGACCCCCTACGAGCAGTACTTC. Translating it yields CASSPGETPYEQYF.

On this clone: This may arise from a read error, as a much more abundant clone is one base away. The V and J genes are TRBV7-9 and TRBJ1-1; D ambiguous. The CDR3 consists of 11 residues. V lost 4 bases to trimming and J lost 2 bases, with 2 bases between them. Germline CDR1 SEHNR, CDR2 FQNEAQ (reference sequence). The CDR3 region has the DNA TGTGCCAGCAGCTCTAACACTGAAGCTTTCTTT. Its protein is CASSSNTEAFF.

The chain joins TRBV19 to TRBJ1-1, with a possible D match to TRBD1 (6 bases). The CDR3 is made up of 15 amino acids. Germline V CDR1 and CDR2: LNHDA, SQIVND (reference sequence). Trimming stripped 4 bases from V and 1 base from J, with 13 bases between. The CDR3 loop reads CASSKIRGSNTEAFF. As DNA, the CDR3 is TGTGCCAGTAGTAAAATCAGGGGATCGAACACTGAAGCTTTCTTT.

V gene TRBV6-5 combines with J gene TRBJ2-5; 7 bases line up with TRBD2. The CDR3 extends over 14 amino acids. Trimming took 2 bases from V and 4 from J; bases not matched to a gene: 4. The germline gives CDR1 MNHEY, CDR2 SVGAGI. Here the CDR3 reads CASSYGGGRETQYF. The CDR3, as DNA: TGTGCCAGCAGTTACGGGGGAGGGCGAGAGACCCAGTACTTC.

The chain is built from TRBV6-5 and TRBJ1-1; 7 nucleotides line up with TRBD1. This CDR3 is 15 amino acids long. From germline, CDR1 is MNHEY and CDR2 SVGAGI. The V and J ends lost 6 bases and 4 bases, in that order; junction bases with no gene match: 11. CDR3 sequence: CASRPQGRGVTEAFF. Here the CDR3 DNA reads TGTGCCAGCAGACCACAGGGGAGAGGAGTCACTGAAGCTTTCTTT.

The chain uses TRBV18 and TRBJ1-6; no firm D call. The V gene lost 3 bases and the J gene lost 7 bases, with 10 bases spanning the gap. The CDR3 runs 14 residues. Germline-derived CDR1 and CDR2 are KGHSH and LQKENI. The CDR3 DNA is TGTGCCAGCTCACCGGGCGTTTACAATTCACCCCTCCACTTT. Its translation is CASSPGVYNSPLHF.

The chain links TRBV6-5 to TRBJ2-1; TRBD2 aligns across 8 bases. The CDR3 runs 14 residues. Germline assignment: CDR1 MNHEY and CDR2 SVGAGI. The V and J ends lost 7 bases and 9 bases, in that order; junction bases with no gene match: 11. Here the CDR3 DNA reads TGTGCCAGCATCAAAACGGGAGGGGTAGGTGAGCAGTTCTTC. This translates into CASIKTGGVGEQFF.

The J gene is TRBJ2-3, the V gene TRBV9; a possible D gene is TRBD1 (6 bases). The V and J ends lost 5 bases and 0 bases respectively, with 10 bases between them. Germline-derived CDR1 and CDR2 are SGDLS and YYNGEE. This CDR3 spans 14 amino acids. The DNA of the CDR3 is TGTGCCAGCAGTTACCAGGGGAGCACAGATACGCAGTATTTT. Its protein is CASSYQGSTDTQYF.

The chain employs TRBV24-1 and TRBJ2-2; 8 bases align to TRBD1. Trimming removed 0 bases from V and 1 base from J; junction bases left unmatched: 3. The CDR3 contains 17 residues. Per germline, CDR1 KGHDR and CDR2 SFDVKD. CDR3 loop: CATSDLGRGLNTGELFF. The CDR3 coding sequence is TGTGCCACCAGTGATTTGGGCAGGGGGCTGAACACCGGGGAGCTGTTTTTT.